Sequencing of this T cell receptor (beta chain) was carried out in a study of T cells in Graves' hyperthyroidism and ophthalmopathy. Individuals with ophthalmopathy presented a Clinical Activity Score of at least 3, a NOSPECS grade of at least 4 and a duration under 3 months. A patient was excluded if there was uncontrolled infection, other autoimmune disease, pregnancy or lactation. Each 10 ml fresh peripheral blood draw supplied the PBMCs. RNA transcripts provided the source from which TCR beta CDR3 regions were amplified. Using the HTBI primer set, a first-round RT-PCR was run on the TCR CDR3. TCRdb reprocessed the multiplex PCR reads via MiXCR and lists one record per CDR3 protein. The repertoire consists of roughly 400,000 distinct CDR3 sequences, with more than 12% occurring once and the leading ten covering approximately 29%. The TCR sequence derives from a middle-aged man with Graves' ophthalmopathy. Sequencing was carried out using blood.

For the CDR3, the DNA is TGTGCCAGCAGTGAATTTCGCCAGGGAGTCCCCGGGGAGCTGTTTTTT. Residues: CASSEFRQGVPGELFF. This sequence joins TRBV6-1 and TRBJ2-2; D could derive from TRBD1 or TRBD2 (5 bases each). The CDR3 is made up of 16 amino acids. V shed 2 bases and J shed 6 bases, with 16 bases lying between them. CDR1 MNHNS and CDR2 SASEGT come from the germline V gene.